This TCR beta chain was sequenced in a study of blood T cell repertoires in COVID-19. Study-level information: Samples of COVID-19 (acute and convalescent) were obtained from the United States, Italy and Spain.

The germline V and J ends were trimmed by 5 bases and 5 bases, with 15 bases remaining between them. Germline V gene data show CDR1 as GTSNPN and CDR2 as SVGIG (reference sequence). The CDR3 runs to 14 residues. Produced via immunoSEQ multiplex PCR; TCRdb's table is partial and in-frame only. The top ten clones hold roughly 1.5% of a sample with 150,000 to 180,000 clones, roughly 80% of them seen once. The specimen sequenced was peripheral blood. This clonotype was obtained from a man older than 75 with acute or convalescent COVID-19. V and J are TRBV30 and TRBJ2-2; perhaps TRBD1 as D (5 bases). CDR3 protein: CAWVFGAATGELFF. CDR3 sequence (DNA): TGTGCCTGGGTTTTTGGGGCAGCTACCGGGGAGCTGTTTTTT. Full variable domain (missing parts from reference TRBV30 and TRBJ2-2): SQTIHQWPATLVQPVGSPLSLECTVEGTSNPNLYWYRQAAGRGLQLLFYSVGIGQISSEVPQNLSASRPQDRQFILSSKKLLLSDSGFYLCAWVFGAATGELFFGEGSRLTVL.